These 16 T cell receptor beta chains were all obtained from the same sample, sequenced in a study of beta chain features in type 1 diabetes. Study-level results: Type 1 diabetes patients showed a moderate but significant shortening of TCRB CDR3s in all four CD4+ subsets.

TCRB transcripts that were expressed got sequenced, as all of the isolated RNA had been reverse transcribed. Repertoires were generated with immunoSEQ multiplex PCR, while TCRdb's copy carries only in-frame clones and drops some. The table shows approximately 100,000 clones, with approximately 30% occurring only once. Which antigens these TCRs recognize remains unknown. The material sequenced was central memory CD4+ T cells from blood. The receptors come from a woman aged 18 to 35 with type 1 diabetes.

This clone has a handful of counts. V and J are TRBV19 and TRBJ1-5; D is unclear. Trimming took 4 bases from V and 5 from J, leaving 9 bases between them. Germline-derived CDR1 and CDR2 are LNHDA and SQIVND (reference sequence). The CDR3 sequence is 13 residues long. The CDR3 sequence is CASSTQRDQPQHF. The CDR3, as DNA: TGTGCCAGTAGTACCCAGCGGGATCAGCCCCAGCATTTT.

This clone turned up a few times. The chain is built from TRBV2 and TRBJ2-5; TRBD2 agrees at 7 bases. The V segment lost 8 bases and the J segment 1 base; nucleotides outside the gene matches: 10. Germline lookup yields CDR1 SNHLY and CDR2 FYNNEI. The CDR3 contains 15 residues. CDR3 sequence: CASGPYSGSQETQYF. In DNA, the CDR3 is TGTGCCAGCGGGCCATATAGCGGGTCCCAAGAGACCCAGTACTTC. The full variable domain, with the rest looked up from reference TRBV2 and TRBJ2-5, is EPEVTQTPSHQVTQMGQEVILRCVPISNHLYFYWYRQILGQKVEFLVSFYNNEISEKSEIFDDQFSVERPDGSNFTLKIRSTKLEDSAMYFCASGPYSGSQETQYFGPGTRLLVL.

The CDR3 sequence is CASSSRLAGYNEQFF. In DNA, the CDR3 is TGTGCCAGCAGCTCCAGACTAGCGGGTTACAATGAGCAGTTCTTC. V gene TRBV11-2 combines with J gene TRBJ2-1; 10 bases line up with TRBD2. This CDR3 has 15 residues. Looked up from germline, CDR1 is SGHAT and CDR2 is FQNNGV. J gave up 4 bases and V 4 bases, and 4 bases lay outside the gene matches.

The V and J genes are TRBV11-2 and TRBJ1-1; D not resolved. CDR1 SGHAT and CDR2 FQNNGV come from the germline V gene. The CDR3 runs to 13 residues. V lost 0 bases to trimming and J lost 4 bases, with 6 bases between them. The CDR3 loop reads CASSLDPGTEAFF. The CDR3 nucleotides are TGTGCCAGCAGCTTAGATCCAGGCACTGAAGCTTTCTTT.

The chain uses TRBV27 and TRBJ2-3; tentatively, D is TRBD1 (6 bases). This CDR3 spans 15 amino acids. V lost 3 bases and J lost 2, with 12 bases in between. Per the germline V gene, CDR1 is MNHEY and CDR2 is SMNVEV (reference sequence). The CDR3 DNA reads as TGTGCCAGCAGTTTCTTGACAGGAGCCACAGATACGCAGTATTTT. Its translation is CASSFLTGATDTQYF.

This clone was seen a few times. The chain links TRBV30 to TRBJ2-2; TRBD1 might be the D (6 bases). CDR1 and CDR2 (germline): GTSNPN, SVGIG (reference sequence). Between the trimmed V and J ends, which lost 4 bases and 3 bases, there was a span of 6 bases. CDR3 length equals 12 residues. CDR3 sequence (DNA): TGTGCCTGGAACAGGGACACCGGGGAGCTGTTTTTT. Its translation is CAWNRDTGELFF.

This clone was seen a handful of times. This chain connects TRBV7-3 to TRBJ2-1; 14 nucleotides align to TRBD2. Germline assignment: CDR1 SGHTA and CDR2 FQGTGA. The CDR3 is 14 amino acids. V was pared by 5 bases and J by 8 bases, with 2 bases of the junction left unmatched. As DNA, the CDR3 is TGTGCCAGCAGCCGGACTAGCGGGGGGTATGAGCAGTTCTTC. Its translation: CASSRTSGGYEQFF.

The chain combines TRBV2 with TRBJ1-5, with a possible D match to TRBD1 (6 bases). The CDR3 totals 14 residues. With 6 bases removed from V and 0 bases from J, the gap between germline ends came to 9 bases. Germline V gene lookup returns CDR1 SNHLY and CDR2 FYNNEI. CDR3 amino acids: CASRDSYSNQPQHF. The CDR3 region has the DNA TGTGCCAGCAGGGACAGTTATAGCAATCAGCCCCAGCATTTT.

V and J are TRBV2 and TRBJ1-5; 8 bases match TRBD1. Trimming cost V 6 bases and J 4 bases; bases outside gene matches: 8. CDR3 size: 15 residues. The germline CDR1 and CDR2 sequences are SNHLY and FYNNEI. The chain's CDR3 is CASRASTGENQPQHF. CDR3 DNA sequence: TGTGCCAGCAGAGCCTCGACAGGGGAAAATCAGCCCCAGCATTTT.

The rearrangement joins TRBV18 to TRBJ2-6; 7 nucleotides match TRBD1. Germline CDR1 reads KGHSH; CDR2 reads LQKENI. The trim removed 1 base at V and 8 bases at J, leaving 17 bases unmatched. CDR3 length equals 19 residues. The DNA for the CDR3 is TGTGCCAGCTCACCACGCTCCCCCGGGGACAGTATGGGAACCAACGTCCTGACTTTC. Translation: CASSPRSPGDSMGTNVLTF.

This rearrangement joins TRBV4-2 to TRBJ2-2; no reliable D call. The V end was cut by 1 base, the J end by 3 bases, with 6 bases between. CDR3 length: 14 amino acids. Germline-derived CDR1 and CDR2 are LGHNA and YNFKEQ. The CDR3 loop reads CASSQVSDTGELFF. DNA of the CDR3: TGTGCCAGCAGCCAAGTATCCGACACCGGGGAGCTGTTTTTT.

This clone turned up a few times. V and J are TRBV11-2 and TRBJ2-2, with TRBD2 matching 9 bases. CDR3 length: 16 residues. Germline loops: CDR1 SGHAT, CDR2 FQNNGV. V lost 7 bases and J lost 7; bases outside the gene matches: 13. CDR3 DNA: TGTGCCAGCAATAAGGGGCTAGCGGGAATCGGCGGGGAGCTGTTTTTT. Amino acid sequence: CASNKGLAGIGGELFF.

This clone was counted between two and nine times. The CDR3 here is CASSPLSAGANVLTF. The CDR3 coding sequence is TGTGCCAGCAGCCCGCTCTCAGCGGGGGCCAACGTCCTGACTTTC. The chain has TRBV11-3 and TRBJ2-6, with unresolved D. V shed 5 bases and J shed 4 bases, with 12 bases lying between them. This CDR3 contains 15 residues. The germline V gene has CDR1 SGHNT and CDR2 YENEEA.

This clone was found a few times. V gene TRBV11-2 combines with J gene TRBJ1-5, with D possibly being TRBD1 (5 bases). The germline V gene encodes CDR1 SGHAT and CDR2 FQNNGV. The CDR3 length is 15 residues. Trimming pared 4 bases from V and 4 bases from J, leaving 14 bases between. CDR3 residues: CASSYGTGPNQPQHF. The CDR3 DNA is TGTGCCAGCAGCTACGGCACAGGCCCGAATCAGCCCCAGCATTTT.

The genes are TRBV7-2 and TRBJ2-5; a possible D gene is TRBD1 (6 bases). Germline V gene lookup returns CDR1 SGHTA and CDR2 FQGNSA. The CDR3 consists of 13 residues. V lost 4 bases, J lost 5 bases, and 11 bases lay in between. DNA of the CDR3: TGTGCCAGCAGCTGGGACATGGTGGAGACCCAGTACTTC. Protein: CASSWDMVETQYF.

A few counts support this clone. The chain carries TRBV6-1 and TRBJ1-1, with D maybe TRBD1 (5 bases). The germline V and J ends were trimmed by 3 bases and 4 bases, with 12 bases remaining between them. In germline, CDR1 is MNHNS, CDR2 SASEGT. This CDR3 contains 14 residues. CDR3: CASSEERRGTEAFF. The CDR3 coding sequence is TGTGCCAGCAGTGAGGAAAGAAGGGGCACTGAAGCTTTCTTT.